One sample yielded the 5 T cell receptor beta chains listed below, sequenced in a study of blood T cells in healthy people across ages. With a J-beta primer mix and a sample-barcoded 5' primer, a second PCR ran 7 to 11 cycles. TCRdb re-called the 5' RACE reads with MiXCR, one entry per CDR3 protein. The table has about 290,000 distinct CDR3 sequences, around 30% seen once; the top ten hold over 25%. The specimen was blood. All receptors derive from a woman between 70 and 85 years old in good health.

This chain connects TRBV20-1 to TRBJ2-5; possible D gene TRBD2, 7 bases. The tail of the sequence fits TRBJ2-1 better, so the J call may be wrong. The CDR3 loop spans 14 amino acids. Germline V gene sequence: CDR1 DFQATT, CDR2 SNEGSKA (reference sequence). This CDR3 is CSARQRGGVNEQFF. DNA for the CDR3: TGCAGTGCTAGGCAAAGAGGGGGGGTCAATGAGCAGTTCTTC.

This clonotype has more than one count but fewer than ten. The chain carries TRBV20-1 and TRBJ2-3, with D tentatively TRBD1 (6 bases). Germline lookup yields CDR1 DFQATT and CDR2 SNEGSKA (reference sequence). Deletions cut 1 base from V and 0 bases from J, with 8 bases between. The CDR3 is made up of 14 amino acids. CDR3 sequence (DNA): TGCAGTGCTAGAGGGACAGCGAGCACAGATACGCAGTATTTT. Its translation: CSARGTASTDTQYF.

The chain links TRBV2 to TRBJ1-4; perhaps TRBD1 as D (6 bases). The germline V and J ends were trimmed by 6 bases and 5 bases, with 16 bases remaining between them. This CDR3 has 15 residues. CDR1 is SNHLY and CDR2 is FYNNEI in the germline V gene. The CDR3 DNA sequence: TGTGCCAGCAGCCGAGACACAGGGAAAAATGAAAAACTGTTTTTT. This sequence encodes CASSRDTGKNEKLFF.

DNA for the CDR3: TGCAGTGCTAGATCTAGCGGGAGAGCCACTCCCTACAATGAGCAGTTCTTC. Translated: CSARSSGRATPYNEQFF. This chain links TRBV20-1 with TRBJ2-1; 10 bases are shared with TRBD2. This CDR3 region has 17 residues. The germline V gene has CDR1 DFQATT and CDR2 SNEGSKA (reference sequence). V gave up 2 bases and J gave up 2 bases; unmatched junction bases: 9.

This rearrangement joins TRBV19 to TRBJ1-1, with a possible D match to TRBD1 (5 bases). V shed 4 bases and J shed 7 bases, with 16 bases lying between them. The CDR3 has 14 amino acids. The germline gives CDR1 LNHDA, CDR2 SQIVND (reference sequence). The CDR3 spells CASSNEWGSNEAFF. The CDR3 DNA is TGTGCCAGTAGTAATGAGTGGGGCTCTAATGAAGCTTTCTTT.